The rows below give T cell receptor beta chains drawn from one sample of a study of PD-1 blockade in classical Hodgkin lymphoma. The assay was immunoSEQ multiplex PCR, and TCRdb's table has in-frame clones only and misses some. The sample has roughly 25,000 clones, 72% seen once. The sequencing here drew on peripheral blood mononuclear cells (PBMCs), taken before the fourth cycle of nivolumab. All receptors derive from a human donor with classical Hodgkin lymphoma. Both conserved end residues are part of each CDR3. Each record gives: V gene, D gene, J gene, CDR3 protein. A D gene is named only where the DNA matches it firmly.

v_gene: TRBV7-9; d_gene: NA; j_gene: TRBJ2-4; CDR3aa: CASSQDRLAKNIQYF
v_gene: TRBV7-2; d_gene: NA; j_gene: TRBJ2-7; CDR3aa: CASSLTLTSYEQYF
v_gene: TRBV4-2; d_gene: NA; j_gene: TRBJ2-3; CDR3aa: CASSQGSGHSTDTQYF
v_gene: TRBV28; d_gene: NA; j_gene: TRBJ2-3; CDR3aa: CASRAAGAATDTQYF
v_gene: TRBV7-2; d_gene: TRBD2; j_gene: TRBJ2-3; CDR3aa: CASSLIGGGHTDTQYF
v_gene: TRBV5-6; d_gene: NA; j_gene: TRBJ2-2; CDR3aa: CASSPGPRDTGELFF
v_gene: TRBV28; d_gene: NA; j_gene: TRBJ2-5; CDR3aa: CASSLLQGKTQYF
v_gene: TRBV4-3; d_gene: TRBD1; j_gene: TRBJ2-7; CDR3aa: CASSQKRVDRGNPYEQYF
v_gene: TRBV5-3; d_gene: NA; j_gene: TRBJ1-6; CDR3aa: CASSLAGLGSPLHF
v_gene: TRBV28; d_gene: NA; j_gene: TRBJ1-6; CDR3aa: CASSLWEANSPLHF
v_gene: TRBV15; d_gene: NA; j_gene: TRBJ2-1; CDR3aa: CATSRDLAYNNEQFF
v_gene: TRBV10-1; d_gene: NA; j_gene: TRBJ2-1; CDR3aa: CASSVGGLGYNEQFF
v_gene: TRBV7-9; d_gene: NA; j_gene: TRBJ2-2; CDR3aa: CASSSYLGPGTGELFF
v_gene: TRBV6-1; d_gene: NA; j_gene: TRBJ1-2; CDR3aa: CASSEQSHDGYTF